This T cell receptor (beta chain) was found in a study of OX40 agonist ivuxolimab in advanced cancers. Using immunoSEQ multiplex PCR, the repertoire was profiled, and TCRdb retains in-frame clones only, with some absent. The top ten clones hold roughly 1.6% of a sample with about 87,000 clones, about 83% of them seen once. This clone has a single count. No antigen is known for it. Findings and limits, study-wide: In the expanded peripheral T cells, antigen specificity was never determined.

Trimming cost V 7 bases and J 8 bases; bases outside gene matches: 8. CDR3 length equals 13 residues. Per germline, CDR1 MNHNS and CDR2 SASEGT. The chain employs TRBV6-1 and TRBJ1-1, with 9 positions matching TRBD1. Material: CD4+ or CD8+ T cells sorted from blood, obtained in a trial of the OX40 agonist ivuxolimab. The sequence came from an adult with an advanced solid tumor such as melanoma, head and neck, liver or kidney cancer. The CDR3 loop reads CASTWDREGEAFF. The CDR3 nucleotides are TGTGCCAGCACTTGGGACAGGGAGGGAGAAGCTTTCTTT.